These T cell receptor beta chains were read from a single sample in a study of CD8+CD57+ T cells in acquired aplastic anemia. Each CDR3 protein is one row after TCRdb ran MiXCR on the reads. The sample holds 200,000 to 250,000 distinct CDR3 sequences; roughly two thirds are singletons and the top ten take around 60%. Sequencing input: sorted CD4+, CD8+, or CD8+CD57+ T cells (not recorded which) from PBMCs. Source of these receptors: a human donor with aplastic anemia. The CDR3 runs from the conserved cysteine through the conserved F or W. The D gene is left open where the match is weak. Rows give clone size only sometimes, using once, few, many, or a class for an expanded clone.

clone size	D gene	J gene	V gene	CDR3 protein	CDR3 DNA
NA	TRBD1	TRBJ2-5	TRBV2	CSSRGDRVIGETQYF	TGTTCCAGCAGAGGCGACAGGGTGATAGGAGAGACCCAGTACTTC
NA	NA	TRBJ1-1	TRBV25-1	CASIPKTGGGSTEAFF	TGTGCCAGCATCCCTAAAACTGGGGGGGGGAGCACTGAAGCTTTCTTT
NA	NA	TRBJ1-1	TRBV2	CASSEGPTNTEAFF	TGCGCCAGCAGTGAGGGACCCACGAACACTGAAGCTTTCTTT
NA	NA	TRBJ2-5	TRBV15	CATTRGGVETQYF	TGTGCCACCACACGGGGCGGTGTGGAGACCCAGTACTTC
NA	NA	TRBJ1-3	TRBV9	CASSVDGATIYF	TGTGCCAGCAGCGTAGACGGGGCCACCATATATTTT
NA	NA	TRBJ1-6	TRBV20-1	CSAERGNSPLHF	TGCAGTGCGGAGAGGGGGAATTCACCCCTCCACTTT
NA	TRBD2	TRBJ2-3	TRBV15	CATSRLSGISTDTQYF	TGTGCCACCAGCAGACTTAGCGGGATAAGCACAGATACGCAGTATTTT
NA	NA	TRBJ1-2	TRBV7-8	CASSLGAGGPNIWGYTF	TGTGCCAGCAGCTTAGGCGCCGGGGGGCCCAATATTTGGGGCTACACCTTC
once	TRBD1	TRBJ1-5	TRBV20-1	CSARDWTGSNQPQHF	TGCAGTGCTAGAGATTGGACAGGGAGCAATCAGCCCCAGCATTTT
many	NA	TRBJ2-5	TRBV5-1	CASRKEGGAVETQYF	TGCGCCAGCAGGAAGGAGGGGGGCGCGGTGGAGACCCAGTACTTC
once	TRBD1	TRBJ1-4	TRBV2	CASSSGQTIPNEKLFF	TGTGCCAGCAGTTCGGGACAGACAATTCCCAATGAAAAACTGTTTTTT
NA	NA	TRBJ2-3	TRBV7-9	CASSLLHKTSTDTQYF	TGTGCCAGCAGCTTGTTGCACAAGACTAGCACAGATACGCAGTATTTT
NA	TRBD1	TRBJ2-7	TRBV7-6	CASSLAEGQGGPYEQYF	TGTGCCAGCAGCTTAGCGGAAGGACAGGGGGGCCCCTACGAGCAGTACTTC
NA	NA	TRBJ2-7	TRBV7-9	CASSEGDSRSEQYF	TGTGCCAGCAGTGAAGGGGACTCCAGATCCGAGCAGTACTTC
NA	NA	TRBJ2-1	TRBV7-9	CASSPNGSNKGAQFF	TGTGCCAGCAGCCCGAATGGGTCAAACAAAGGGGCGCAGTTCTTC
few	TRBD2	TRBJ2-5	TRBV24-1	CATSENPGLGRETQYF	TGTGCCACCAGTGAGAATCCGGGACTAGGCCGGGAGACCCAGTACTTC
NA	NA	TRBJ2-3	TRBV20-1	CSAPASVGTQYF	TGCAGCGCCCCGGCTAGCGTAGGTACGCAGTATTTT
few	NA	TRBJ2-1	TRBV7-9	CASSLGRNEQFF	TGTGCCAGCAGCTTGGGTCGGAATGAGCAGTTCTTC
NA	NA	TRBJ1-2	TRBV15	CATSRDAGSYGYTF	TGTGCCACCAGCAGAGATGCCGGGAGCTATGGCTACACCTTC
NA	NA	TRBJ2-3	TRBV3-1	CASSQGPTDTQYF	TGTGCCAGCAGCCAAGGACCCACAGATACGCAGTATTTT
few	NA	TRBJ1-1	TRBV19	CASSIDRNTEAFF	TGTGCCAGTAGTATCGACAGGAACACTGAAGCTTTCTTT
NA	TRBD1	TRBJ2-7	TRBV20-1	CSAGQSSYYEQYF	TGCAGTGCGGGACAGTCGAGCTACTACGAGCAGTACTTC
NA	NA	TRBJ1-3	TRBV20-1	CSASTGPSSGNTIYF	TGCAGTGCCAGCACCGGACCCTCCTCTGGAAACACCATATATTTT
NA	NA	TRBJ2-1	TRBV20-1	CSASAMQDEQFF	TGCAGTGCTAGTGCTATGCAGGATGAGCAGTTCTTC
many	NA	TRBJ2-7	TRBV20-1	CSAWGDGISYEQYF	TGCAGTGCTTGGGGAGATGGAATATCCTACGAGCAGTACTTC
NA	NA	TRBJ2-1	TRBV12-3/TRBV12-4	CASSDSYNEQFF	TGTGCCAGCAGTGACTCATACAATGAGCAGTTCTTC
few	TRBD2	TRBJ2-7	TRBV19	CASSISGLAGAYEQYF	TGTGCCAGTAGTATATCAGGGTTAGCGGGAGCCTACGAGCAGTACTTC
NA	NA	TRBJ1-1	TRBV7-8	CASSWGRGSEAFF	TGTGCCAGCAGCTGGGGGCGAGGCAGTGAAGCTTTCTTT
NA	NA	TRBJ1-1	TRBV19	CASSGEANTEAFF	TGTGCCAGTAGTGGGGAAGCGAACACTGAAGCTTTCTTT
NA	TRBD1	TRBJ1-2	TRBV29-1	CSVEEYRGYGYTF	TGCAGCGTTGAAGAATACAGGGGCTATGGCTACACCTTC
NA	TRBD1	TRBJ2-7	TRBV12-3/TRBV12-4	CASSLRRGPAYEQYF	TGTGCCAGCAGTTTACGCAGGGGGCCAGCCTACGAGCAGTACTTC
NA	NA	TRBJ2-7	TRBV2	CASSSGSTSYEQYF	TGTGCCAGCAGCTCCGGGTCTACCTCCTACGAGCAGTACTTC
NA	NA	TRBJ2-7	TRBV7-8	CASSRLFRDEQYF	TGTGCCAGCAGTAGACTATTCCGGGACGAGCAGTACTTC
many	NA	TRBJ1-2	TRBV29-1	CSVEDGGNYGYTF	TGCAGCGTTGAAGATGGGGGAAACTATGGCTACACCTTC
few	TRBD1	TRBJ1-2	TRBV5-5	CASSHGTGQGTRGYTF	TGTGCCAGCAGCCACGGGACAGGCCAGGGAACGAGAGGCTACACCTTC